The clone carrying this T cell receptor (beta chain) is a singleton in its sample. This CDR3 is built from 19 residues. Looked up from germline, CDR1 is SGHDT and CDR2 is YYEEEE. After removal of 3 bases from V and 1 base from J, the junction contained 15 bases not matched to a gene. The record originates from a study of shared clonotypes between healthy human individuals. Study-level background: The cohort comprised a couple of women and a few men. Their ages spanned 18 to 49 years.

It was about 180 ng DNA, approximately 28,000 T cell genomes, that sorted-subset replicate PCRs used. The assay was immunoSEQ multiplex PCR, and TCRdb's table has in-frame clones only and misses some. The sample has hundreds of thousands of clones; roughly 92% are singletons. CD8 cells regarded as naive lacked CD45RO, were positively chosen for CCR7, and omitted terminally differentiated effector memory CD45RA+ cells. The receptor was isolated from a man aged 25-45 years in good health. Sequencing used naive CD8+ T cells sorted from blood. The rearrangement links TRBV5-6 to TRBJ2-2; 7 bases match TRBD2. The CDR3 spells CASSSQAAGVYVNTGELFF. CDR3 sequence (DNA): TGTGCCAGCAGCTCACAAGCCGCGGGAGTCTATGTGAACACCGGGGAGCTGTTTTTT. Combining the CDR3 with reference TRBV5-6 and TRBJ2-2 gives the whole variable domain DAGVTQSPTHLIKTRGQQVTLRCSPKSGHDTVSWYQQALGQGPQFIFQYYEEEERQRGNFPDRFSGHQFPNYSSELNVNALLLGDSALYLCASSSQAAGVYVNTGELFFGEGSRLTVL.